The present entry profiles one T cell receptor beta chain with its context. The antigen is not known. The data belong to a study of vaccination and CD4 T cells after COVID-19. The assay that was used to sequence DNA from cultured CD4+ T cells was the Oncomine TCR Beta short-read assay. One entry per CDR3 protein, called by TCRdb with MiXCR from the PCR reads. The sample lists more than 15,000 distinct CDR3 sequences, roughly two fifths seen once, with over 11% in the top ten. The CDR3 extends over 14 amino acids. Germline CDR1 SNHLY, CDR2 FYNNEI. Germline trimming cut 4 bases from V and 11 bases from J; bases unmatched to any gene: 9. Treatment described: roughly 11-day PBMC culture with coronavirus spike peptide pools or control peptides (ViraFEST assay).

The sequence derives from a human donor who had recovered from COVID-19. Sequencing input: CD4+ T cells from blood, cultured in vitro. The V gene is TRBV2, the J gene TRBJ2-1; 9 positions agree with TRBD2. The CDR3 loop reads CASSVGTSFGKQFF. CDR3 nucleotides: TGTGCCAGCAGTGTAGGGACTAGCTTTGGTAAGCAGTTCTTC. Filled out from reference TRBV2 and TRBJ2-1, the complete variable domain reads EPEVTQTPSHQVTQMGQEVILRCVPISNHLYFYWYRQILGQKVEFLVSFYNNEISEKSEIFDDQFSVERPDGSNFTLKIRSTKLEDSAMYFCASSVGTSFGKQFFGPGTRLTVL.